The 21 T cell receptor beta chains below were found in one sample sequenced in a study of CD8+ T cells in alopecia areata. RNA extraction was followed by reverse transcription into cDNA, which acted as the sequencing template. Clones were read by immunoSEQ multiplex PCR, and TCRdb kept only the in-frame ones, dropping some. The data contain 210,000 or so clones, around 65% of them singletons. This sample's treatment: oral pan-JAK inhibitor, 5-10 mg twice daily. This material consisted of CD4+ T cells sorted from blood, taken around week 42, from a patient treated with tofacitinib. The receptors here all came from a human donor with alopecia areata.

The chain is built from TRBV6-6 and TRBJ1-1; no reliable D call. The germline CDR1 and CDR2 sequences are MNHNY and SVGAGI (reference sequence). Trimming shortened V by 6 bases and J by 3 bases, and 5 bases separated the two germline ends. The CDR3 spans 11 residues. CDR3 in DNA: TGTGCCAGCAGCCGGGACACTGAAGCTTTCTTT. The encoded protein is CASSRDTEAFF.

The CDR3 bases are TGTGCCAGCAGCCCCTACAAACACTCGAACACTGAAGCTTTCTTT. Translating gives CASSPYKHSNTEAFF. The genes are TRBV5-6 and TRBJ1-1; the D is unclear. The CDR3 is 15 residues long. From germline, CDR1 is SGHDT and CDR2 YYEEEE. Trimming removed 4 bases at V and 1 base at J, with 14 bases between.

This clone has just one count. This sequence joins TRBV29-1 and TRBJ2-5; D gene ambiguous. V lost 7 bases and J lost 4, with 16 bases in between. CDR3 length: 13 amino acids. The germline CDR1 and CDR2 sequences are SQVTM and ANQGSEA. The DNA of the CDR3 is TGCAGCGCAGACCCCAAGGGCTTAGAGACCCAGTACTTC. It is translated as CSADPKGLETQYF.

The gene calls are TRBV7-2 and TRBJ2-7; 9 bases agree with TRBD2. The CDR3 is 15 residues long. Germline loops: CDR1 SGHTA, CDR2 FQGNSA. V gave up 5 bases and J gave up 7 bases; unmatched junction bases: 12. The DNA for the CDR3 is TGTGCCAGCAGCCCCACCCCGGGACTAGCAGAGGAGCAGTACTTC. It codes for CASSPTPGLAEEQYF.

The chain employs TRBV30 and TRBJ2-6, with 7 bases identical to TRBD2. The CDR3 contains 16 residues. Per the germline V gene, CDR1 is GTSNPN and CDR2 is SVGIG (reference sequence). After removal of 4 bases from V and 0 bases from J, the junction contained 6 bases not matched to a gene. The CDR3, as DNA: TGTGCCTGGACCGGGGGGAGGTCCTCTGGGGCCAACGTCCTGACTTTC. The encoded protein is CAWTGGRSSGANVLTF.

In its sample, this clone was seen once. The V call is TRBV7-7, the J call TRBJ2-5, with D tentatively TRBD2 (6 bases). V was pared by 5 bases and J by 2 bases, with 15 bases between. Germline-derived CDR1 and CDR2 are SSHAT and FNYEAQ (reference sequence). This CDR3 comprises 15 residues. The CDR3 spells CASSPGLTEQETQYF. DNA for the CDR3: TGTGCCAGCAGCCCGGGACTGACTGAACAAGAGACCCAGTACTTC.

This clone was detected only a few times. The rearrangement uses TRBV29-1 and TRBJ2-5, with D hard to call. The germline V and J ends were trimmed by 6 bases and 9 bases, with 23 bases remaining between them. The CDR3 contains 14 residues. Germline V gene lookup returns CDR1 SQVTM and CDR2 ANQGSEA. The CDR3 reads CSVATDPAGLSQYF. CDR3 in DNA: TGCAGCGTCGCTACGGACCCGGCTGGATTGTCCCAGTACTTC. The full variable domain, completed using reference TRBV29-1 and TRBJ2-5, is SAVISQKPSRDICQRGTSLTIQCQVDSQVTMMFWYRQQPGQSLTLIATANQGSEATYESGFVIDKFPISRPNLTFSTLTVSNMSPEDSSIYLCSVATDPAGLSQYFGPGTRLLVL.

The chain is built from TRBV27 and TRBJ1-1; D is perhaps TRBD1 (5 bases). CDR1 is MNHEY and CDR2 is SMNVEV in the germline V gene (reference sequence). V was shortened by 4 bases and J by 2 bases, with 14 bases between the two germline ends. This CDR3 is built from 15 residues. The DNA for the CDR3 is TGTGCCAGCAGTTCACGACAGATGGGAAACACTGAAGCTTTCTTT. Its protein is CASSSRQMGNTEAFF.

The V and J genes are TRBV29-1 and TRBJ1-2; 7 positions match TRBD1. CDR3 length: 13 amino acids. The germline V gene encodes CDR1 SQVTM and CDR2 ANQGSEA. The V gene end was trimmed by 6 bases and the J gene end by 7 bases; junction bases not matched to a gene: 11. The CDR3 DNA sequence: TGCAGCGTCGAGGGGAAGGGGGCGTCTGGCTACACCTTC. Protein product: CSVEGKGASGYTF.

Remarks on this clone: Other DNA sequences from this sample encode an identical CDR3 as well. The chain links TRBV29-1 to TRBJ1-2, with 9 bases lining up with TRBD1. The trim removed 4 bases at V and 8 bases at J, leaving 8 bases unmatched. The CDR3 length is 13 residues. Looked up from germline, CDR1 is SQVTM and CDR2 is ANQGSEA. CDR3 loop: CSVVSGTGYGYTF. CDR3 nucleotide sequence: TGCAGCGTTGTATCCGGGACAGGGTACGGCTACACCTTC. The full variable domain, in which reference TRBV29-1 and TRBJ1-2 provide the parts outside the CDR3, is SAVISQKPSRDICQRGTSLTIQCQVDSQVTMMFWYRQQPGQSLTLIATANQGSEATYESGFVIDKFPISRPNLTFSTLTVSNMSPEDSSIYLCSVVSGTGYGYTFGSGTRLTVV.

The chain combines TRBV7-2 with TRBJ2-4; a possible D gene is TRBD1 (6 bases). The CDR3 runs to 14 residues. Looked up from germline, CDR1 is SGHTA and CDR2 is FQGNSA. Trimming stripped 5 bases from V and 3 bases from J, with 11 bases between. The CDR3 is CASSLQQGKNIQYF. CDR3 DNA sequence: TGTGCCAGCAGCCTACAACAGGGCAAAAACATTCAGTACTTC. The entire variable domain, with the rest obtained from reference TRBV7-2 and TRBJ2-4, is as follows: GAGVSQSPSNKVTEKGKDVELRCDPISGHTALYWYRQSLGQGLEFLIYFQGNSAPDKSGLPSDRFSAERTGGSVSTLTIQRTQQEDSAVYLCASSLQQGKNIQYFGAGTRLSVL.

V and J are TRBV6-6 and TRBJ2-3; 8 nucleotides agree with TRBD1. This CDR3 has 16 amino acids. The ends lost 6 bases at V and 6 bases at J; junction bases unmatched: 14. Per the germline V gene, CDR1 is MNHNY and CDR2 is SVGAGI (reference sequence). The chain's CDR3 is CASSRDRPTSLDTQYF. In nucleotides, the CDR3 is TGTGCCAGCAGCCGGGACAGGCCTACCTCTCTGGATACGCAGTATTTT.

V usage is TRBV5-6 and J usage is TRBJ2-5; D remains ambiguous. CDR1 is SGHDT and CDR2 is YYEEEE in the germline V gene. Between the trimmed V and J ends, which lost 0 bases and 5 bases, there was a span of 11 bases. The CDR3 is 14 residues long. This CDR3 is CASSLGMGAETQYF. For the CDR3, the DNA is TGTGCCAGCAGCTTGGGCATGGGCGCTGAGACCCAGTACTTC. The whole variable domain, filled in from reference TRBV5-6 and TRBJ2-5, reads DAGVTQSPTHLIKTRGQQVTLRCSPKSGHDTVSWYQQALGQGPQFIFQYYEEEERQRGNFPDRFSGHQFPNYSSELNVNALLLGDSALYLCASSLGMGAETQYFGPGTRLLVL.

This chain joins TRBV7-2 and TRBJ1-2, with TRBD1 as a possible D gene (5 bases). Germline V lookup: CDR1 SGHTA, CDR2 FQGNSA. The CDR3 totals 13 residues. V lost 5 bases, J lost 2 bases, and 9 bases lay in between. The CDR3 is CASSADTNYGYTF. The CDR3 DNA follows: TGTGCCAGCAGCGCGGACACAAACTATGGCTACACCTTC.

The chain employs TRBV2 and TRBJ1-2, with TRBD1 matching 7 bases. CDR3 length: 11 residues. Germline V lookup: CDR1 SNHLY, CDR2 FYNNEI. J gave up 8 bases and V 6 bases, and 3 bases lay outside the gene matches. CDR3 nucleotide sequence: TGTGCCAGCAGAGACAGGGACGGCTACACCTTC. It specifies CASRDRDGYTF.

V and J are TRBV7-2 and TRBJ1-2; D unresolved. The V gene's germline CDR1 is SGHTA and CDR2 FQGNSA. The CDR3 contains 16 residues. The V and J ends lost 4 bases and 7 bases respectively, with 22 bases between them. CDR3 DNA: TGTGCCAGCAGCTCCGCGAACGGTTGGGTATCAGGTGGCTACACCTTC. This sequence encodes CASSSANGWVSGGYTF. The variable domain in full, completed from reference TRBV7-2 and TRBJ1-2, reads GAGVSQSPSNKVTEKGKDVELRCDPISGHTALYWYRQSLGQGLEFLIYFQGNSAPDKSGLPSDRFSAERTGGSVSTLTIQRTQQEDSAVYLCASSSANGWVSGGYTFGSGTRLTVV.

The sample holds one count of this clone. The CDR3 spells CASSRTGPTEAFF. In nucleotides, the CDR3 is TGTGCCAGCAGTCGGACAGGGCCCACTGAAGCTTTCTTT. This sequence joins TRBV6-6 and TRBJ1-1; the match to TRBD1 covers 8 bases. Per the germline V gene, CDR1 is MNHNY and CDR2 is SVGAGI (reference sequence). The trim removed 5 bases at V and 4 bases at J, leaving 3 bases unmatched. This CDR3 comprises 13 residues.

The chain employs TRBV2 and TRBJ2-3; TRBD1 might be the D (6 bases). Deletions cut 5 bases from V and 3 bases from J, with 9 bases between. CDR3 size: 13 residues. Germline loops: CDR1 SNHLY, CDR2 FYNNEI. CDR3 sequence (DNA): TGTGCCAGCAGTACAGGGTGGACAGATACGCAGTATTTT. Its protein product is CASSTGWTDTQYF. The complete variable domain, with remaining parts taken from reference TRBV2 and TRBJ2-3, reads EPEVTQTPSHQVTQMGQEVILRCVPISNHLYFYWYRQILGQKVEFLVSFYNNEISEKSEIFDDQFSVERPDGSNFTLKIRSTKLEDSAMYFCASSTGWTDTQYFGPGTRLTVL.

This clone was seen a single time. DNA of the CDR3: TGTGCCAGCAGCCCCAGGGGACAGGGGACGTATGGCTACACCTTC. Its translation is CASSPRGQGTYGYTF. The chain couples TRBV7-2 to TRBJ1-2; 10 bases align to TRBD1. V lost 5 bases, J lost 5 bases, and 8 bases stayed unmatched. Germline CDR1 reads SGHTA; CDR2 reads FQGNSA. This CDR3 is built from 15 residues. Full variable domain (outside the CDR3, taken from reference TRBV7-2 and TRBJ1-2): GAGVSQSPSNKVTEKGKDVELRCDPISGHTALYWYRQSLGQGLEFLIYFQGNSAPDKSGLPSDRFSAERTGGSVSTLTIQRTQQEDSAVYLCASSPRGQGTYGYTFGSGTRLTVV.

Only a few counts were recorded for this clone. This rearrangement joins TRBV15 to TRBJ2-4; TRBD1 aligns across 9 bases. This CDR3 is 19 amino acids long. Germline V gene lookup returns CDR1 LNHNV and CDR2 YYDKDF (reference sequence). Trimming at V came to 2 bases and at J to 0 bases, leaving 11 bases not matched to a gene. This CDR3 is CATSRYGGQGQIAKNIQYF. DNA of the CDR3: TGTGCCACCAGCAGATATGGGGGACAGGGTCAAATAGCCAAAAACATTCAGTACTTC.

This chain uses TRBV11-3 with TRBJ2-5; the D gene is possibly TRBD2 (6 bases). Trimming cost V 2 bases and J 1 base, with 11 bases left between them. CDR1 SGHNT and CDR2 YENEEA come from the germline V gene. This CDR3 is 15 amino acids long. The CDR3 DNA reads TGTGCCAGCAGCTTATATGCGGGGCTCCAAGAGACCCAGTACTTC. Translating gives CASSLYAGLQETQYF.